This record concerns one TCR beta chain sequence. The data were produced by immunoSEQ multiplex PCR, yet TCRdb's version contains in-frame clones alone and is incomplete. The sample has around 100,000 clones, roughly 94% seen once. This sample is drawn from a study of brain T cells in children with intractable seizures. The trim removed 2 bases at V and 3 bases at J, leaving 0 bases unmatched. CDR1 SGHNT and CDR2 YENEEA come from the germline V gene. The CDR3 loop spans 15 amino acids. The V call is TRBV11-3, the J call TRBJ2-2; 10 positions agree with TRBD2. The origin of this receptor is a boy under two years old with hemimegalencephaly and intractable seizures. The input for sequencing was peripheral blood, taken at surgery. The CDR3 protein is CASSLLAGDTGELFF. DNA for the CDR3: TGTGCCAGCAGCTTACTAGCGGGAGACACCGGGGAGCTGTTTTTT.